The T cell receptor beta chain described here comes from a study of Tregs in tolerant kidney transplant recipients. The data were produced by immunoSEQ multiplex PCR, yet TCRdb's version contains in-frame clones alone and is incomplete. The sample yields approximately 60,000 clones, around 87% seen once. The J segment lost 4 bases and the V segment lost 3 bases, leaving 7 bases of the junction unmatched. CDR1 and CDR2 (germline): MNHNS, SASEGT. The CDR3 totals 16 residues. The nonmyeloablative bone marrow transplants came from related graft donors, with transient mixed chimerism. The sequencing used CD4+ T cells from blood (PBMCs), collected 6 months after the transplant. This TCR came from a human patient who received a combined kidney and bone marrow transplant. The T cells may partly be graft donor cells. This chain connects TRBV6-1 to TRBJ2-1; 9 bases align to TRBD1. The CDR3 nucleotides read TGTGCCAGCAGTGAGTTGACAGGGGGGGGTTACAATGAGCAGTTCTTC. This codes for CASSELTGGGYNEQFF.